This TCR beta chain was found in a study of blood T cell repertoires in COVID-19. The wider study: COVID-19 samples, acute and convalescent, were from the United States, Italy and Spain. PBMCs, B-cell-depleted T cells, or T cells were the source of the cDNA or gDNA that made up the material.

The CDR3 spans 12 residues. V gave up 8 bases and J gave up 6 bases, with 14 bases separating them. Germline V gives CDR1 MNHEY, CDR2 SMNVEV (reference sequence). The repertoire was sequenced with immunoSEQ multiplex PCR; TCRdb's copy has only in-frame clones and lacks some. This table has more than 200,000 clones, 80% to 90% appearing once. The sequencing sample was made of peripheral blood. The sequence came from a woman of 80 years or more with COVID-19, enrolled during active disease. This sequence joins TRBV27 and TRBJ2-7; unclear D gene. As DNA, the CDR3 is TGTGCCAGCTCTGGTATTGGGCGCGAGCAGTACTTC. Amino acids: CASSGIGREQYF.